This T cell receptor beta chain was sequenced for a study of patients and donors after allogeneic stem cell transplantation. One entry per CDR3 protein, called by TCRdb with MiXCR from the RT-PCR reads. The data contain around 160,000 distinct CDR3 sequences, 25% to 35% of them singletons. The CDR3 runs to 13 residues. The germline CDR1 and CDR2 sequences are SQVTM and ANQGSEA. The ends were cut back, 1 base at V and 7 bases at J, with 13 bases in the middle. Input material: blood, either unsorted or a sorted T cell fraction (not recorded which). The chain has TRBV29-1 and TRBJ2-5, with D tentatively TRBD1 (5 bases). This TCR came from a human donor who was either an allogeneic HSCT recipient or a stem cell or donor lymphocyte infusion donor (not recorded which). It is not recorded whose cells these are; they may come from a transplant donor. This CDR3 reads CSVEVVGARTQYF. In nucleotides, the CDR3 is TGCAGCGTTGAAGTGGTAGGGGCAAGGACCCAGTACTTC.